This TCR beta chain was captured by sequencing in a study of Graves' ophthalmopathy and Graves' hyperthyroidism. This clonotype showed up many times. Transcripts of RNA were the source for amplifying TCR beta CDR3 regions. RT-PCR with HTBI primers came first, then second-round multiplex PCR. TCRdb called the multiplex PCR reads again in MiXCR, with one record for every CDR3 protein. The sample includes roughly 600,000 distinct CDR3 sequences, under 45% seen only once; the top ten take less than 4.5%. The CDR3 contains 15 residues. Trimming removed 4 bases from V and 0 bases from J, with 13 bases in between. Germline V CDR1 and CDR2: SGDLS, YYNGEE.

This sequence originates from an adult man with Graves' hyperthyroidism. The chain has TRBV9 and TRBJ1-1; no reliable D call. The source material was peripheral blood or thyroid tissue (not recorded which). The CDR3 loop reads CASSQAPGMNTEAFF. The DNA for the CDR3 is TGTGCCAGCAGCCAAGCCCCGGGGATGAACACTGAAGCTTTCTTT.